The sequence of this TCR beta chain was determined in a study of early T cells in non-severe SARS-CoV-2 infection. Study-level information: Alpha and beta chains were unpaired, from unsorted whole-blood bulk RNA.

Germline V lookup: CDR1 SEHNR, CDR2 FQNEAQ (reference sequence). The CDR3 runs to 14 residues. V dropped 5 bases and J dropped 10; count of bases not matched to a gene: 6. Molecules of cDNA were individually given unique molecular identifiers that were attached to them. MiXCR, run by TCRdb on the 5' RACE reads, gives a single entry per CDR3 protein. The sample consists of 20,000 to 25,000 distinct CDR3 sequences, roughly 4% of them appearing once. The chain uses TRBV7-9 and TRBJ1-6; 9 bases map to TRBD1. The clonotype was recovered from an adult who was a healthcare worker with PCR-confirmed SARS-CoV-2 infection or an uninfected control (not recorded which). Sequenced sample: whole blood. In DNA, the CDR3 is TGTGCCAGCAGCAACGGACAGGGGCCCTCACCCCTCCACTTT. It translates to CASSNGQGPSPLHF.